What follows are 17 T cell receptor beta chains derived from one specimen sequenced in a study of T cells in Graves' hyperthyroidism and ophthalmopathy. RNA transcripts yielded amplified TCR beta CDR3 regions. First-round RT-PCR with HTBI primers amplified the TCR CDR3 region. TCRdb reprocessed the multiplex PCR reads via MiXCR and lists one record per CDR3 protein. The sample shows about 480,000 distinct CDR3 sequences, approximately 15% of them seen only once. The sample was blood. Receptors were obtained from a woman aged 18-29 years with Graves' hyperthyroidism.

This clonotype was seen repeatedly, ten times or more. The chain carries TRBV12-3 or TRBV12-4 and TRBJ1-5; D unclear. This CDR3 region has 14 residues. Trimming left V 6 bases short and J 4 bases short, with 13 bases between. Here the CDR3 DNA reads TGTGCCAGCAGCTCGACAAGAAGTAATCAGCCCCAGCATTTT. It codes for CASSSTRSNQPQHF.

This clonotype was seen more than once but under ten times. This chain uses TRBV20-1 with TRBJ2-2, with D maybe TRBD2 (5 bases). The CDR3 has 13 residues. Germline lookup yields CDR1 DFQATT and CDR2 SNEGSKA (reference sequence). Deletions cut 8 bases from V and 0 bases from J, with 10 bases between. As DNA, the CDR3 is TGCAGTCCCCGGGAATCGAACACCGGGGAGCTGTTTTTT. Translation: CSPRESNTGELFF.

This clonotype was counted many times. The chain has TRBV18 and TRBJ1-2; D may be TRBD1 (5 bases). CDR1 and CDR2 (germline): KGHSH, LQKENI. V lost 6 bases and J lost 1, with 18 bases in between. The CDR3 runs to 16 residues. The CDR3 DNA follows: TGTGCCAGCTCCCACGGTCGGGAGGGGAATAACTATGGCTACACCTTC. It specifies CASSHGREGNNYGYTF.

This clonotype came up many times. This chain connects TRBV29-1 to TRBJ1-1; no clear D gene. The CDR3 has 14 amino acids. V gave up 1 base and J gave up 4 bases, with 13 bases separating them. The V gene's germline CDR1 is SQVTM and CDR2 ANQGSEA. CDR3 nucleotide sequence: TGCAGCGTTGAAGTCCAGGAGGGTAGCACTGAAGCTTTCTTT. It codes for CSVEVQEGSTEAFF.

The CDR3 loop reads CASSSTPQGASTEAFF. The CDR3 DNA sequence: TGCGCCAGCAGCTCGACCCCTCAGGGGGCAAGCACTGAAGCTTTCTTT. V usage is TRBV5-1 and J usage is TRBJ1-1; 8 bases fit TRBD1. The CDR3 has 16 amino acids. Trimming at V came to 3 bases and at J to 4 bases, leaving 11 bases not matched to a gene. The germline CDR1 and CDR2 sequences are SGHRS and YFSETQ.

This clonotype was counted ten times or more. CDR3 residues: CASLADTDTQYF. As DNA, the CDR3 is TGTGCCAGCCTAGCGGACACAGATACGCAGTATTTT. V is TRBV2 and J is TRBJ2-3, with TRBD2 matching 7 bases. V was clipped by 8 bases and J by 2 bases; unmatched bases: 1. Germline V gene sequence: CDR1 SNHLY, CDR2 FYNNEI. CDR3 size: 12 residues.

As to this clonotype: One junction end disagrees with the germline gene, perhaps due to a read error. The chain carries TRBV5-1 and TRBJ2-3; TRBD1 is a possible D gene (5 bases). CDR3 length equals 14 residues. CDR1 SGHRS and CDR2 YFSETQ come from the germline V gene. The CDR3, as DNA: TGCACCAGCAGCCCAGGGCCGAGCACAGATACGCAGTATTTT. Encoded protein: CTSSPGPSTDTQYF.

This clonotype was counted only a few times. V gene TRBV5-8 combines with J gene TRBJ2-7; D is ambiguous. Trimming removed 2 bases at V and 3 bases at J, with 12 bases between. The germline CDR1 and CDR2 sequences are SGHTS and YDEGEE. The CDR3 contains 14 residues. The CDR3 DNA sequence: TGTGCCAGCAGCTTTCTTGGCTCCGGCTACGAGCAGTACTTC. It yields the protein CASSFLGSGYEQYF.

This clonotype was observed many times. The rearrangement links TRBV30 to TRBJ2-3; possible D gene TRBD1, 5 bases. CDR3 length: 15 residues. Germline V gene sequence: CDR1 GTSNPN, CDR2 SVGIG (reference sequence). Trimming took off 0 bases at V and 4 bases at J, with 14 bases between the two ends. This CDR3 reads CAWSVFQGNPDTQYF. For the CDR3, the DNA is TGTGCCTGGAGTGTTTTCCAGGGAAATCCAGATACGCAGTATTTT.

This clonotype turned up a few times. DNA of the CDR3: TGCAGTGCTAGAGATTTCCCTGCCTCCTACGAGCAGTACTTC. This translates into CSARDFPASYEQYF. This rearrangement joins TRBV20-1 to TRBJ2-7; unclear D gene. Per germline, CDR1 DFQATT and CDR2 SNEGSKA (reference sequence). The germline V and J ends were trimmed by 0 bases and 0 bases, with 9 bases remaining between them. CDR3 length: 14 residues.

This clonotype was counted at least ten times. The J gene is TRBJ2-3, the V gene TRBV7-8; 14 bases line up with TRBD2. The CDR3 extends over 18 amino acids. With V trimmed by 0 bases and J by 4 bases, 6 bases remained unmatched. Looked up from germline, CDR1 is SGHVS and CDR2 is FQNEAQ. CDR3 region: CASSLARLGLAGADTQYF. Here the CDR3 DNA reads TGTGCCAGCAGCTTAGCGCGGTTGGGACTAGCGGGAGCAGATACGCAGTATTTT.

This clonotype was recorded many times. The rearrangement joins TRBV5-1 to TRBJ1-1; D is ambiguous. The CDR3 has 15 amino acids. V lost 3 bases and J lost 4, with 16 bases in between. The germline V gene encodes CDR1 SGHRS and CDR2 YFSETQ. DNA for the CDR3: TGCGCCAGCAGCTCCCCCGGGAACCTGGGCACTGAAGCTTTCTTT. Its protein product is CASSSPGNLGTEAFF.

This clonotype was detected a few times. This chain uses TRBV10-3 with TRBJ1-1, with a weak D call TRBD1 (6 bases). The CDR3 length is 15 residues. The germline V gene has CDR1 ENHRY and CDR2 SYGVKD. V shed 2 bases and J shed 3 bases, with 13 bases lying between them. CDR3 in amino acids: CAISEGQRADTEAFF. The CDR3 DNA reads as TGTGCCATCAGTGAGGGACAGCGGGCGGACACTGAAGCTTTCTTT.

This clonotype has ten or more counts. The chain is built from TRBV3-1 and TRBJ1-1; TRBD1 might be the D (5 bases). Trimming removed 0 bases from V and 7 bases from J, with 18 bases in between. Germline CDR1 reads LGHDT; CDR2 reads YNNKEL (reference sequence). The CDR3 is 16 residues long. For the CDR3, the DNA is TGTGCCAGCAGCCAAGATCCTACGGGGGAGAGAGGTGAAGCTTTCTTT. It specifies CASSQDPTGERGEAFF.

This chain links TRBV6-2 or TRBV6-3 with TRBJ1-1; 7 bases align to TRBD1. CDR3 length: 12 residues. The ends lost 6 bases at V and 6 bases at J; junction bases unmatched: 4. Germline V lookup: CDR1 MNHEY, CDR2 SVGEGT. The CDR3 nucleotides read TGTGCCAGCAGGACAGGGTTTGCTGAAGCTTTCTTT. It is translated as CASRTGFAEAFF.

In its sample, this clonotype was seen many times. The rearrangement links TRBV5-1 to TRBJ2-7; 9 nucleotides align to TRBD2. The V gene end was trimmed by 0 bases and the J gene end by 7 bases; junction bases not matched to a gene: 8. CDR1 is SGHRS, CDR2 YFSETQ, per germline. The CDR3 runs 15 residues. CDR3 nucleotides: TGCGCCAGCAGCTTGGTGGCGGGAGGGCCGGGAGAGCAGTACTTC. Protein product: CASSLVAGGPGEQYF.

This clonotype was seen many times. The chain couples TRBV10-3 to TRBJ1-2; TRBD1 might be the D (6 bases). Germline CDR1 is ENHRY and CDR2 is SYGVKD. Trimming removed 6 bases at V and 6 bases at J, with 17 bases between. The CDR3 length is 14 residues. The CDR3 reads CAIRENRDSDGYTF. CDR3 DNA sequence: TGTGCCATCAGGGAGAACAGGGATTCGGATGGCTACACCTTC.